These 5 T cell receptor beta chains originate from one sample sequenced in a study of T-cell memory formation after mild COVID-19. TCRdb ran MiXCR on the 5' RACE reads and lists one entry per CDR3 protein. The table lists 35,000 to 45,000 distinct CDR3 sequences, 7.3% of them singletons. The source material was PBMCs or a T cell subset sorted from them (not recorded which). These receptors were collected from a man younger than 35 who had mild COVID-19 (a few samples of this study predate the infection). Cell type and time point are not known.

DNA for the CDR3: TGTGCCAGCAGCGTAGTGGGTAGTGGGGCCTACAATGAGCAGTTCTTC. The encoded protein is CASSVVGSGAYNEQFF. The rearrangement joins TRBV9 to TRBJ2-1, with D unclear. CDR1 and CDR2 (germline): SGDLS, YYNGEE. This CDR3 spans 16 amino acids. The V end was cut by 0 bases, the J end by 2 bases, with 12 bases between.

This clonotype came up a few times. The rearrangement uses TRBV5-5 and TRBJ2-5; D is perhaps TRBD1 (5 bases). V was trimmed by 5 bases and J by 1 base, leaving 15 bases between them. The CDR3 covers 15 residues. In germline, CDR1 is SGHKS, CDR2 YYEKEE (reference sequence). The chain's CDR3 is CASSPLVGAQETQYF. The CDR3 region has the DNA TGTGCCAGCAGTCCCCTTGTAGGGGCCCAAGAGACCCAGTACTTC.

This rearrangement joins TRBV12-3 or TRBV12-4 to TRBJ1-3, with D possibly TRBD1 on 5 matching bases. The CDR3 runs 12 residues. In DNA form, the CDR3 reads TGTGCGAGCGAGGGACCTGGAAACACCATATATTTT. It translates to CASEGPGNTIYF.

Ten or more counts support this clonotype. CDR3 nucleotides: TGTGCCAGCAGCCTTCTAGCCAATGAGCAGTTCTTC. This codes for CASSLLANEQFF. The chain links TRBV7-9 to TRBJ2-1; weak D call: TRBD2 (5 bases). V shed 5 bases and J shed 6 bases, with 8 bases lying between them. Germline V CDR1 and CDR2: SEHNR, FQNEAQ (reference sequence). The CDR3 is 12 amino acids.

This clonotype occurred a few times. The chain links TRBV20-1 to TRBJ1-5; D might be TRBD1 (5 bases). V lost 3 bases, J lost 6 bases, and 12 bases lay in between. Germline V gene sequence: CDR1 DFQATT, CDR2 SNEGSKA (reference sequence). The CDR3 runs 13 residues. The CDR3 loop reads CSASGAQGQPQHF. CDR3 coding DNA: TGCAGTGCTAGCGGGGCCCAGGGTCAGCCCCAGCATTTT.